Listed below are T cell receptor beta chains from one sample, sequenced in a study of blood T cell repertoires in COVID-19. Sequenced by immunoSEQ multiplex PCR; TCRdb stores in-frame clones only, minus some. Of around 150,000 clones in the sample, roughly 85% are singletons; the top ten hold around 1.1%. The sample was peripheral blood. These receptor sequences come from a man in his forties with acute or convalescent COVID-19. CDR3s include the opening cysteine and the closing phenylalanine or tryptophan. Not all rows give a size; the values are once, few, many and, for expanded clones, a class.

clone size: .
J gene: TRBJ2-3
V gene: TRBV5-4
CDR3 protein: CASSPNTDTQYF

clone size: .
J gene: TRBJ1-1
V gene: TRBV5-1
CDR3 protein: CASSLQGMNTEAFF

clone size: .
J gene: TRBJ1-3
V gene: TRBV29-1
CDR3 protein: CSVAQGSYSGNTIYF

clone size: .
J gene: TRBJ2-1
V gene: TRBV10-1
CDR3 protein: CASSTGSPYNEQFF

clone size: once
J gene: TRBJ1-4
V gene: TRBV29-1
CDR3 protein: CSAGDSAKEKLFF

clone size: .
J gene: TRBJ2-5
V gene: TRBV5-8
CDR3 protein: CASSFISLETQYF

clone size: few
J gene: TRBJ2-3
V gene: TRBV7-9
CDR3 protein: CASSLEGDTDTQYF

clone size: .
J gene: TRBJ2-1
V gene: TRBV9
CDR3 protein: CASSVEPQASYNEQFF

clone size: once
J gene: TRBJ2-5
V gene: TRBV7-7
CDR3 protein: CASSTGTGQETQYF

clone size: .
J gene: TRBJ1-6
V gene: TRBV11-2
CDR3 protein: CASSPRGMGSYNSPLHF

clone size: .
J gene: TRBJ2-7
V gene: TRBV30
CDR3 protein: CAWRRDTKLYEQYF

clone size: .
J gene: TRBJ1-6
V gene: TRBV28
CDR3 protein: CASRDSALNSPLHF

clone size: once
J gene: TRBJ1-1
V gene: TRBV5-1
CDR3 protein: CASSNQGPGGTEAFF

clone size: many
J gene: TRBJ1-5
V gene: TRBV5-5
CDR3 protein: CASSRPGLNQPQHF

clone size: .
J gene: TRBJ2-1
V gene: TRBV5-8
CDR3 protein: CASSLGQGFHNEQFF

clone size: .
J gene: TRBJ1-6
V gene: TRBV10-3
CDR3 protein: CAISDRGDNSPLHF

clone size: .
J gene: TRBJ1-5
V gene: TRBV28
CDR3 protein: CASRKGVDSNQPQHF

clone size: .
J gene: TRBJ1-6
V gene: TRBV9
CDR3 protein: CASSQGQSNSPLHF

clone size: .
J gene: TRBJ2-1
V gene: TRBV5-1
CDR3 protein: CASSLEAGSYNEQFF

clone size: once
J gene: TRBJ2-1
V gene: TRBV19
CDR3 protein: CASSITASYNEQFF

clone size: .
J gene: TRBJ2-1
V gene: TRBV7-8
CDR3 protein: CASSLVFSPQGFFDEQFF

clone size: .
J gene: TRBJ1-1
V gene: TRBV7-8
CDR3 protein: CASSSLDRNTEAFF

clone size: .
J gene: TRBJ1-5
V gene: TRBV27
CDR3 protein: CASSPRGAVSNQPQHF

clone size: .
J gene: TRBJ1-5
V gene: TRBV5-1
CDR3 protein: CASSRGTGDRQPQHF

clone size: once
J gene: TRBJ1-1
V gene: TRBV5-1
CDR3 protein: CASSLAGTVNTEAFF

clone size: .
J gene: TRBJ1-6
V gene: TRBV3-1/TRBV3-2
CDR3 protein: CASSQDGRVTSPLHF

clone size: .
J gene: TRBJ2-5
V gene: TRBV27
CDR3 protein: CASSFLGGTQYF

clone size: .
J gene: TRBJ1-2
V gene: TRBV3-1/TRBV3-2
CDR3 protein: CASSQKHTGVVGYTF

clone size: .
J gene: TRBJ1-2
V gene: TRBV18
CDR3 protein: CASSPGRDRGLDGYTF

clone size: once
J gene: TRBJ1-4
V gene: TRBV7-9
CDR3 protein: CASSLGTGDEKLFF

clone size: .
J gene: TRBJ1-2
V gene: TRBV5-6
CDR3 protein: CASSSTGQERNYGYTF

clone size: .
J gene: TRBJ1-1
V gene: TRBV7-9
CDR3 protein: CASSRTGRDTEAFF

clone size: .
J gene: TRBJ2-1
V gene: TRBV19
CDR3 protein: CASKASGGHYNEQFF

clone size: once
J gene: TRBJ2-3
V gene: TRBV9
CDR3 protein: CASSFAGGTDTQYF

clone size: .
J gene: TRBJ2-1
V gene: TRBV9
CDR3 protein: CASSVVAGPYNEQFF

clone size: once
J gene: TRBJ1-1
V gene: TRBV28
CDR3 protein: CASSFPPAPEQKTEAFF

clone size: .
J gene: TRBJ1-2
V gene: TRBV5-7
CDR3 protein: CASSLRGSYGYTF

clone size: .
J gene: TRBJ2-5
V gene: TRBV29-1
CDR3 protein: CSTGREIDETQYF

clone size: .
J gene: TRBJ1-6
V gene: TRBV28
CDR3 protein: CASSLRQGGNSPLHF

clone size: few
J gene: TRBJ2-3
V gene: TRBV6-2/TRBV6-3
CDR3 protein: CASSPTGRGDTQYF